A selection of T cell receptor beta chains follows, all from one sample in a study of cytomegalovirus exposure and HLA in healthy donors. Profiled with immunoSEQ multiplex PCR; TCRdb holds only in-frame clones, not every one. The sample includes over 120,000 clones, 80% of them seen just once. Sequencing was carried out using PBMCs. The receptors were sampled from a man aged 35-49 years in good health and CMV-seronegative. CDR3s include the opening cysteine and the closing phenylalanine or tryptophan. A D gene is named only where the DNA matches it firmly. Clone size appears in some rows only: once, few, many, or a class for an expanded clone.

D | J | V | size | CDR3 | DNA
TRBD1 | TRBJ1-3 | TRBV19 | once | CASSIGTEISNTIYF | TGTGCCAGTAGTATCGGGACAGAAATTAGCAACACCATATATTTT
- | TRBJ2-7 | TRBV19 | - | CASSHSPTYEQYF | TGTGCCAGTAGTCACAGCCCCACCTACGAGCAGTACTTC
- | TRBJ1-1 | TRBV7-8 | - | CASSPRTFGGTEAFF | TGTGCCAGCAGCCCGAGGACCTTCGGGGGTACTGAAGCTTTCTTT
TRBD1 | TRBJ1-2 | TRBV9 | - | CASSARGSGTGFFGYTF | TGTGCCAGCAGCGCGAGGGGCTCCGGGACAGGGTTTTTCGGCTACACCTTC
- | TRBJ1-4 | TRBV6-6 | - | CASSYPRSGLGEKLFF | TGTGCCAGCAGTTACCCTCGATCGGGGTTAGGTGAAAAACTGTTTTTT
- | TRBJ1-1 | TRBV19 | - | CATRLGQVMNTEAFF | TGTGCCACCCGCCTTGGGCAGGTGATGAACACTGAAGCTTTCTTT
- | TRBJ2-4 | TRBV28 | few | CASSARGLAKNIQYF | TGTGCCAGCAGTGCGCGAGGGCTAGCCAAAAACATTCAGTACTTC
TRBD1 | TRBJ1-2 | TRBV6-5 | - | CASSWGTEGGYTF | TGTGCCAGCAGTTGGGGGACAGAAGGGGGCTACACCTTC
TRBD1 | TRBJ1-2 | TRBV7-9 | - | CASSPTGVDYGYTF | TGTGCCAGCAGCCCGACAGGGGTCGACTATGGCTACACCTTC
TRBD1 | TRBJ1-2 | TRBV5-6 | - | CASSTGTGANYGYTF | TGTGCCAGCAGCACAGGGACAGGAGCTAACTATGGCTACACCTTC
- | TRBJ2-7 | TRBV21-1 | - | CASSPPGHKNPYEQYF | TGTGCCAGCAGCCCCCCTGGGCACAAGAACCCCTACGAGCAGTACTTC
TRBD1 | TRBJ1-1 | TRBV29-1 | - | CSVADRVDLDTEAFF | TGCAGCGTTGCTGACAGGGTTGATTTGGACACTGAAGCTTTCTTT
- | TRBJ2-7 | TRBV2 | once | CASKDQGPSYEQYF | TGTGCCAGCAAGGATCAGGGGCCCTCCTACGAGCAGTACTTC
TRBD1 | TRBJ2-7 | TRBV30 | - | CAWSVRVWYMGQGALGQYF | TGTGCCTGGAGTGTACGGGTTTGGTATATGGGACAGGGGGCGCTCGGGCAGTACTTC
TRBD1 | TRBJ1-5 | TRBV4-1 | - | CASSQDDPGGYSNQPQHF | TGCGCCAGCAGCCAAGACGACCCAGGGGGATATAGCAATCAGCCCCAGCATTTT
- | TRBJ1-2 | TRBV11-2 | - | CASSFPGGGGYTF | TGTGCCAGCAGCTTCCCCGGGGGGGGTGGCTACACCTTC
TRBD2 | TRBJ2-3 | TRBV5-4 | - | CASTDGLGSFTDTQYF | TGTGCCAGCACCGACGGACTAGGTTCTTTCACAGATACGCAGTATTTT
TRBD2 | TRBJ2-3 | TRBV7-9 | - | CASQLAGGTDTQYF | TGTGCCAGCCAACTGGCGGGGGGGACAGATACGCAGTATTTT
- | TRBJ1-2 | TRBV7-2 | few | CASSLSGRASNYGYTF | TGTGCCAGCAGCTTAAGTGGGAGGGCATCTAACTATGGCTACACCTTC
- | TRBJ2-2 | TRBV5-1 | once | CASSLVRVDTGELFF | TGCGCCAGCAGCTTGGTGCGGGTAGACACCGGGGAGCTGTTTTTT
TRBD1 | TRBJ1-3 | TRBV5-1 | - | CASSSAMTGAGNTIYF | TGCGCCAGCAGCTCGGCTATGACAGGGGCTGGAAACACCATATATTTT
TRBD1 | TRBJ1-4 | TRBV19 | - | CASRPTGGSTNEKLFF | TGTGCCAGTAGGCCCACAGGGGGGTCGACTAATGAAAAACTGTTTTTT
TRBD1 | TRBJ2-2 | TRBV15 | - | CATSRATGRGTGELFF | TGTGCCACCAGCAGGGCGACAGGGCGCGGCACCGGGGAGCTGTTTTTT
- | TRBJ1-5 | TRBV7-6 | - | CASSQTRGGNQPQHF | TGTGCCAGCAGCCAGACCAGGGGAGGCAATCAGCCCCAGCATTTT
TRBD1 | TRBJ1-1 | TRBV7-6 | - | CASSLGGPGGILPTEAFF | TGTGCCAGCAGCTTAGGGGGACCAGGGGGCATACTGCCCACTGAAGCTTTCTTT
- | TRBJ2-1 | TRBV30 | once | CAWSRTLNEQFF | TGTGCCTGGAGCCGGACTTTAAATGAGCAGTTCTTC
TRBD1 | TRBJ2-3 | TRBV7-3 | - | CASSRTGVTDTQYF | TGTGCCAGCAGCAGGACAGGGGTTACAGATACGCAGTATTTT
- | TRBJ1-1 | TRBV7-6 | - | CASSEDSLNTEAFF | TGTGCCAGCAGCGAGGACAGCCTGAACACTGAAGCTTTCTTT
- | TRBJ2-1 | TRBV7-2 | - | CASSSPFGNEQFF | TGTGCCAGCAGCTCGCCCTTCGGCAATGAGCAGTTCTTC
TRBD1 | TRBJ1-1 | TRBV27 | - | CASSFRTGFEAFF | TGTGCCAGCAGTTTCCGGACAGGGTTTGAAGCTTTCTTT
- | TRBJ1-4 | TRBV6-5 | - | CASSDRVNEKLFF | TGTGCCAGCAGCGACAGAGTTAATGAAAAACTGTTTTTT
- | TRBJ2-7 | TRBV6-1 | - | CASSEALRGSSGYEQYF | TGTGCCAGCAGTGAAGCTCTCCGGGGATCTTCGGGTTACGAGCAGTACTTC
TRBD2 | TRBJ2-3 | TRBV25-1 | - | CASGAGGPDTQYF | TGTGCCAGCGGAGCGGGGGGGCCAGATACGCAGTATTTT
TRBD1 | TRBJ2-7 | TRBV9 | few | CASSPRDRAGEQYF | TGTGCCAGCAGCCCCCGGGACAGGGCCGGAGAGCAGTACTTC
TRBD2 | TRBJ2-7 | TRBV5-6 | - | CASSRLASPGHEQYF | TGTGCCAGCAGCCGACTAGCCTCTCCGGGGCACGAGCAGTACTTC
TRBD1 | TRBJ1-5 | TRBV5-5 | - | CASRSTPGQTMGQPQHF | TGTGCCAGCAGATCCACGCCGGGACAGACGATGGGTCAGCCCCAGCATTTT
- | TRBJ1-2 | TRBV30 | - | CAWSASRGYTF | TGTGCCTGGAGTGCAAGTCGGGGCTACACCTTC
- | TRBJ1-5 | TRBV18 | - | CASSHDRPNQPQHF | TGTGCCAGCTCCCATGACAGGCCCAATCAGCCCCAGCATTTT
- | TRBJ2-7 | TRBV7-7 | - | CASSPGDGSYEQYF | TGTGCCAGCAGCCCGGGTGATGGATCCTACGAGCAGTACTTC
- | TRBJ2-5 | TRBV6-5 | few | CASSYFRDYQETQYF | TGTGCCAGCAGTTACTTCCGGGACTACCAAGAGACCCAGTACTTC
TRBD1 | TRBJ2-1 | TRBV28 | once | CASSPRGTGNNEQFF | TGTGCCAGCAGCCCGAGGGGGACAGGGAACAATGAGCAGTTCTTC
- | TRBJ2-7 | TRBV4-3 | - | CASSQDVRGYEQYF | TGCGCCAGCAGCCAAGATGTCAGGGGTTACGAGCAGTACTTC
TRBD2 | TRBJ2-7 | TRBV11-2 | - | CASSARLAGGYEQYF | TGTGCCAGCAGCGCCCGACTAGCGGGGGGGTACGAGCAGTACTTC
TRBD2 | TRBJ2-7 | TRBV18 | few | CASSLNGGATYEQYF | TGTGCCAGCTCACTCAACGGGGGGGCTACCTACGAGCAGTACTTC
- | TRBJ2-1 | TRBV11-2 | few | CASSLRTVRGEQFF | TGTGCCAGCAGCTTAAGGACAGTGAGGGGTGAGCAGTTCTTC
TRBD2 | TRBJ2-7 | TRBV7-2 | - | CASMGQRGETYEQYF | TGTGCCAGCATGGGGCAGCGGGGGGAAACCTACGAGCAGTACTTC
TRBD1 | TRBJ2-5 | TRBV25-1 | - | CASASPGTGSKTQYF | TGTGCCAGCGCATCCCCAGGGACAGGGTCAAAGACCCAGTACTTC
TRBD1 | TRBJ2-1 | TRBV5-1 | - | CASSSQGAYEQFF | TGCGCCAGCAGCTCACAGGGGGCCTATGAGCAGTTCTTC
- | TRBJ2-1 | TRBV5-1 | - | CASSLGRGRDEQFF | TGCGCCAGCAGCTTGGGAAGGGGCAGGGATGAGCAGTTCTTC
- | TRBJ1-3 | TRBV7-2 | - | CASSLEQGRSGNTIYF | TGTGCCAGCAGCTTAGAGCAGGGCCGTTCTGGAAACACCATATATTTT
TRBD2 | TRBJ2-5 | TRBV9 | - | CASSELAGEETQYF | TGTGCCAGCAGCGAGTTAGCGGGAGAAGAGACCCAGTACTTC
TRBD1 | TRBJ2-3 | TRBV10-3 | - | CAISEWDSNTDTQYF | TGTGCCATCAGTGAGTGGGACAGCAACACAGATACGCAGTATTTT
TRBD1 | TRBJ1-2 | TRBV16 | - | CASSDRGYGYTF | TGTGCCAGCAGCGACAGGGGTTATGGCTACACCTTC
TRBD1 | TRBJ1-5 | TRBV7-8 | - | CASSPDRGQPQHF | TGTGCCAGCAGCCCCGACAGGGGTCAGCCCCAGCATTTT
TRBD1 | TRBJ1-5 | TRBV10-3 | - | CAISGDRGNQPQHF | TGTGCCATCAGTGGGGACAGGGGTAATCAGCCCCAGCATTTT
TRBD2 | TRBJ2-7 | TRBV11-2 | - | CASSLGGVAGAYEQYF | TGTGCCAGCAGCTTAGGGGGGGTAGCGGGGGCCTACGAGCAGTACTTC